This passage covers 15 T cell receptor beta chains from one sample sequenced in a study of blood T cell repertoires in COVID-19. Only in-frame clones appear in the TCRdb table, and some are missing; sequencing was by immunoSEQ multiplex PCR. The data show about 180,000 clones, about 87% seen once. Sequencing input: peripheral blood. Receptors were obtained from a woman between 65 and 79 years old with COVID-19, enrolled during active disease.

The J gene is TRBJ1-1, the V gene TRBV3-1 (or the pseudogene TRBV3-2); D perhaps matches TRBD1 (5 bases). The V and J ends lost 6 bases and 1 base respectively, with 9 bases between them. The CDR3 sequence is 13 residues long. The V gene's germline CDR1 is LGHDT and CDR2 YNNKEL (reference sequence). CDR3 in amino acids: CASRGHANTEAFF. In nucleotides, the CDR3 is TGTGCCAGCAGAGGACACGCGAACACTGAAGCTTTCTTT.

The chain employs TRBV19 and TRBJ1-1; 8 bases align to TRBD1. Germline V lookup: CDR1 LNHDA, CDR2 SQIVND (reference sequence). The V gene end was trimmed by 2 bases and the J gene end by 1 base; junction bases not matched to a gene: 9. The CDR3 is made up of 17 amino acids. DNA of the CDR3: TGTGCCAGTAGTATACCGGGACAGGTGGCCGAGAACACTGAAGCTTTCTTT. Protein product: CASSIPGQVAENTEAFF.

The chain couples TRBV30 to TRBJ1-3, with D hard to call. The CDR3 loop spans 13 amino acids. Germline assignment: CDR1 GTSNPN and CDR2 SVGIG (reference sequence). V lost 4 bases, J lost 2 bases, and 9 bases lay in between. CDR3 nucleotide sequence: TGTGCCTGGATAGTCCAGGCTGGAAACACCATATATTTT. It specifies CAWIVQAGNTIYF.

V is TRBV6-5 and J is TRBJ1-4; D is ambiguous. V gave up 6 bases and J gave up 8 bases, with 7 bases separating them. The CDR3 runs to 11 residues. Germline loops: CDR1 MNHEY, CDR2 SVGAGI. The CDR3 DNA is TGTGCCAGCAGGTCGGGAGAAAAACTGTTTTTT. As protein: CASRSGEKLFF.

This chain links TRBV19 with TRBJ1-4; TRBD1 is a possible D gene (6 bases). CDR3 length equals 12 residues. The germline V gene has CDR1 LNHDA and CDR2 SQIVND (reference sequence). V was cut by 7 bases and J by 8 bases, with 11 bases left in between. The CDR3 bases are TGTGCCAGTACCCCCGACAGGGAAAAACTGTTTTTT. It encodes CASTPDREKLFF. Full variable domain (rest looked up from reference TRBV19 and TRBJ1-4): DGGITQSPKYLFRKEGQNVTLSCEQNLNHDAMYWYRQDPGQGLRLIYYSQIVNDFQKGDIAEGYSVSREKKESFPLTVTSAQKNPTAFYLCASTPDREKLFFGSGTQLSVL.

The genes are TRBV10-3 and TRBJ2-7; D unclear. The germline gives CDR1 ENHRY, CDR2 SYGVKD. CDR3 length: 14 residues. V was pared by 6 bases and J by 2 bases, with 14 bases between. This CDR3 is CAISPTQETYEQYF. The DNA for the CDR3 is TGTGCCATCAGCCCTACCCAAGAAACCTACGAGCAGTACTTC.

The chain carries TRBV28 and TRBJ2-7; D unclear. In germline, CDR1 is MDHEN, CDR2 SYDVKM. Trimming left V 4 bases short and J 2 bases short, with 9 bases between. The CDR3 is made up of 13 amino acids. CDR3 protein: CASSSGLTYEQYF. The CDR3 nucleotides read TGTGCCAGCAGTTCCGGGTTAACCTACGAGCAGTACTTC.

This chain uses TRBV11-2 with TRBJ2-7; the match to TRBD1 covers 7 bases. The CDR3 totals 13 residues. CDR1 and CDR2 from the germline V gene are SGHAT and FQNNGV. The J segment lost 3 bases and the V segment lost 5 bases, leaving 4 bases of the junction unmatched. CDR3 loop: CASSQGQSYEQYF. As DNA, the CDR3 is TGTGCCAGCAGCCAGGGACAGAGCTACGAGCAGTACTTC.

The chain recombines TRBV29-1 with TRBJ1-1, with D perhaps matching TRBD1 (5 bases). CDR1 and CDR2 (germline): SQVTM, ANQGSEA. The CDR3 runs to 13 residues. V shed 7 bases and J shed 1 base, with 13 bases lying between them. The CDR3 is CSAKGVGNTEAFF. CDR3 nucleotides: TGCAGCGCGAAAGGGGTAGGGAACACTGAAGCTTTCTTT.

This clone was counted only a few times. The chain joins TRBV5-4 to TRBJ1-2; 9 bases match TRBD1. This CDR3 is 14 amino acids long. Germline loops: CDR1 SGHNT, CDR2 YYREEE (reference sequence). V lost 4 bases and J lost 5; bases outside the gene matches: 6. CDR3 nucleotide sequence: TGTGCCAGCAGCAGGGACAGGGAATTTTATGGCTACACCTTC. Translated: CASSRDREFYGYTF.

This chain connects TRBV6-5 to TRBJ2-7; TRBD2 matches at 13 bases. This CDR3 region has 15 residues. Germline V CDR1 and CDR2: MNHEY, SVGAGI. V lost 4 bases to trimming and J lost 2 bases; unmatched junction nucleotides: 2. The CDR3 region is CASSSGLAGTYEQYF. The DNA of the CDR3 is TGTGCCAGCAGTTCGGGACTAGCGGGAACCTACGAGCAGTACTTC.

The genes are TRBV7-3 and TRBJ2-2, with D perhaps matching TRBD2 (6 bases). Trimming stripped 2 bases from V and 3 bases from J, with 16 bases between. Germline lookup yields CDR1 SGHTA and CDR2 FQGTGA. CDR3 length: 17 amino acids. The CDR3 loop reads CASSLYGPRDYTGELFF. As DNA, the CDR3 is TGTGCCAGCAGCTTATACGGCCCCAGGGACTACACCGGGGAGCTGTTTTTT. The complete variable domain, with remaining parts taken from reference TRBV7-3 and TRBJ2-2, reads GAGVSQTPSNKVTEKGKYVELRCDPISGHTALYWYRQSLGQGPEFLIYFQGTGAADDSGLPNDRFFAVRPEGSVSTLKIQRTERGDSAVYLCASSLYGPRDYTGELFFGEGSRLTVL.

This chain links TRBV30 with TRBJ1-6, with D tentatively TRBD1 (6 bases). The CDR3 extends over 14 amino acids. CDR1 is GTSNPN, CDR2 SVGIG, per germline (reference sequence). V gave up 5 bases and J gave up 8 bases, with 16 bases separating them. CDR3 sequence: CAWGPQGWDSPLHF. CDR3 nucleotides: TGTGCCTGGGGACCCCAGGGGTGGGATTCACCCCTCCACTTT.

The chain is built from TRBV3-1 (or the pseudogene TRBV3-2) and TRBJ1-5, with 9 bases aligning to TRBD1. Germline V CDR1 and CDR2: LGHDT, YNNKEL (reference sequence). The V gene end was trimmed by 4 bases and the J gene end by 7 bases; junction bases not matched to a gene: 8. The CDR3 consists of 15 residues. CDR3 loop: CASSPRQGGEQPQHF. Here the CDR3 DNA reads TGTGCCAGCAGCCCCAGACAGGGGGGGGAGCAGCCCCAGCATTTT.

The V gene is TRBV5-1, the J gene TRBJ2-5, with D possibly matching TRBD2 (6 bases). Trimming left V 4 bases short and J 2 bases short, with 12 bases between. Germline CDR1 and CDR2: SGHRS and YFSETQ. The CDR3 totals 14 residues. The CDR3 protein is CASSPGGSQETQYF. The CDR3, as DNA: TGCGCCAGCAGCCCCGGGGGTAGTCAAGAGACCCAGTACTTC. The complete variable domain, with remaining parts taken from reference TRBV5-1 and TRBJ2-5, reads KAGVTQTPRYLIKTRGQQVTLSCSPISGHRSVSWYQQTPGQGLQFLFEYFSETQRNKGNFPGRFSGRQFSNSRSEMNVSTLELGDSALYLCASSPGGSQETQYFGPGTRLLVL.